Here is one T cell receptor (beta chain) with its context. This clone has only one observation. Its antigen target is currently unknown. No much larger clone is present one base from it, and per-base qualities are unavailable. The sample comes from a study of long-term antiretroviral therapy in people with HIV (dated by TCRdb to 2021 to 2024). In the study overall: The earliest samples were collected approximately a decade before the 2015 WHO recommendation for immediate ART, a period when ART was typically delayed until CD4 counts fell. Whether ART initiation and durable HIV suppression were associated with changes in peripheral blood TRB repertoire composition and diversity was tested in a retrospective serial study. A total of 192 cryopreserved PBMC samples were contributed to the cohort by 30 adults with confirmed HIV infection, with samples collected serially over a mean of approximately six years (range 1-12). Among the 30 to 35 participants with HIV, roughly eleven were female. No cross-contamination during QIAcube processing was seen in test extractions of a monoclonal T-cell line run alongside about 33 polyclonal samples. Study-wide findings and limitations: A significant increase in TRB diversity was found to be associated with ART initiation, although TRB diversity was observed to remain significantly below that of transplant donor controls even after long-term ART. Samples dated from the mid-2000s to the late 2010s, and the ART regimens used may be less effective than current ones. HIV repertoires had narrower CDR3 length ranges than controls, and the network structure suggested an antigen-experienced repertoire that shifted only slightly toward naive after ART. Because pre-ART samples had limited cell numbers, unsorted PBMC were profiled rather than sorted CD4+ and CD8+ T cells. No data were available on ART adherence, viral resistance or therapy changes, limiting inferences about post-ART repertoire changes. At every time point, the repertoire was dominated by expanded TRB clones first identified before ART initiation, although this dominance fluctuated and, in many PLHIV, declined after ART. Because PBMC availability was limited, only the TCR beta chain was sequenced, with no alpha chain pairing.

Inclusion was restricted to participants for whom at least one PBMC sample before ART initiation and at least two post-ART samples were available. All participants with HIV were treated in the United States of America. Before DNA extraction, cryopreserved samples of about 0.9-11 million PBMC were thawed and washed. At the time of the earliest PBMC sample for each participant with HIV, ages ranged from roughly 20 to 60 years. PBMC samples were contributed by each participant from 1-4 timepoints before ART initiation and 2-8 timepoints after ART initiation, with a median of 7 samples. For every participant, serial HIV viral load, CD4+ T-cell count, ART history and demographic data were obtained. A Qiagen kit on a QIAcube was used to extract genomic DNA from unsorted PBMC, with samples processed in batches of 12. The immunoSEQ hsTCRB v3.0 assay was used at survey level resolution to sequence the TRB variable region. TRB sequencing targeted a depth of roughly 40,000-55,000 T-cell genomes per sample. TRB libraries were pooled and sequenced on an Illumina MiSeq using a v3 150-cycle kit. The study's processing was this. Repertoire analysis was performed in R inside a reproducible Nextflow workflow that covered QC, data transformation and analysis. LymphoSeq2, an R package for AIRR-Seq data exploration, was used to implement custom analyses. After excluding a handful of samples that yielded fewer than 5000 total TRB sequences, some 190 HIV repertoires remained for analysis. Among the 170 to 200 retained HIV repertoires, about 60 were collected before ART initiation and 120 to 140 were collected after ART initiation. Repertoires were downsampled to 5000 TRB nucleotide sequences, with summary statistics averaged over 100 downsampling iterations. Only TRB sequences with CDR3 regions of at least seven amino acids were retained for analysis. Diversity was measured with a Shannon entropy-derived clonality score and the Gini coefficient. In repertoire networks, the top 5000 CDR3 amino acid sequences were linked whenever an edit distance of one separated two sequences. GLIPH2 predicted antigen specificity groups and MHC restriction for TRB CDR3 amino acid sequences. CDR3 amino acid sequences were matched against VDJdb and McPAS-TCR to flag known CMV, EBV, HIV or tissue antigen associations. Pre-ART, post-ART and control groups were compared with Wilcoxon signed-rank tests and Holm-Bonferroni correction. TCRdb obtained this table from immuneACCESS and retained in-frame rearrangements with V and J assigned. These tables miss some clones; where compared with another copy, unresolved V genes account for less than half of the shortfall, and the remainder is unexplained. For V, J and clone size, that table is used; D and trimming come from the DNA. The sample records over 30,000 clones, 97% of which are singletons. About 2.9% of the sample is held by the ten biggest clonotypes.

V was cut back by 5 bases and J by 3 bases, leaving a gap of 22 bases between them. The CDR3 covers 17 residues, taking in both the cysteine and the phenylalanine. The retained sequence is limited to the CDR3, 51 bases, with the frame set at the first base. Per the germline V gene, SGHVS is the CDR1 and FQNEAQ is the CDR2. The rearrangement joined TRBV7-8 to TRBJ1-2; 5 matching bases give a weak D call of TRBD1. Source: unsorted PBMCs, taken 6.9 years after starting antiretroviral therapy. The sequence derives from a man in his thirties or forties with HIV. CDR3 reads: CASSPNPTLGLHYGYTF. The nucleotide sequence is TGTGCCAGCAGCCCGAACCCAACATTGGGACTCCACTATGGCTACACCTTC.